Below, one T cell receptor beta chain is given with its context. CDR3 length: 13 amino acids. Trimming took off 5 bases at V and 3 bases at J, with 11 bases between the two ends. Germline CDR1 and CDR2: MNHGY and SAAAGT. The data are from a study of sequential checkpoint blockade in melanoma. Study-level information: Both treatment sequences were followed by maintenance nivolumab. After nivolumab or ipilimumab alone, about 22 patients had week-13 rebiopsies.

Treatment reported: randomized to nivolumab then ipilimumab (arm A) or the reverse (arm B). DNA-damaging chemotherapy had not been given to any patient beforehand. The repertoire was sequenced with immunoSEQ multiplex PCR; TCRdb's copy has only in-frame clones and lacks some. The table includes more than 9,500 clones, about 26% detected once. V gene TRBV6-8 combines with J gene TRBJ2-7; no clear D. This clonotype was obtained from a human donor with melanoma. The sequencing used tumor tissue (inferred from file names), collected from a patient given nivolumab and ipilimumab in sequence. CDR3 residues: CASSRRAIYEQYF. CDR3 in DNA: TGTGCCAGCAGTAGACGGGCCATCTACGAGCAGTACTTC.